This TCR beta chain was captured in a study of blood T cell repertoires in COVID-19. Study overall: The study drew acute and convalescent COVID-19 samples from the United States, Italy and Spain. PBMCs, B-cell-depleted T cells, or T cells provided the cDNA or gDNA that made up the material.

Seattle's enrolled individuals joined amid active infection and were then monitored longitudinally. This CDR3 has 14 amino acids. Trimming stripped 0 bases from V and 7 bases from J, with 12 bases between. Germline V gene sequence: CDR1 MNHEY, CDR2 SVGEGT. Original methodology: Nucleated cell number was recorded as an estimate derived from reference gene primer amplification. Here immunoSEQ multiplex PCR was the method, and the copy in TCRdb shows in-frame clones only, minus some. V and J calls and clone size are given by that table; D and trimming were obtained from the DNA. The sample has roughly 300,000 clones; about 86% are singletons.

This TCR derives from a woman in her 30s with COVID-19, enrolled during active disease. The J gene is TRBJ1-2, the V gene TRBV6-2 or TRBV6-3; D ambiguous. Sequenced sample: peripheral blood. The CDR3 coding sequence is TGTGCCAGCAGTTACTCGAGAAGAGTCCCTGGCTACACCTTC. This gives the protein CASSYSRRVPGYTF.